The rows below give T cell receptor beta chains drawn from one sample of a study of blood T cell repertoires in COVID-19. Profiled with immunoSEQ multiplex PCR; TCRdb holds only in-frame clones, not every one. The table lists a few hundred thousand clones, more than 70% of them singletons, with around 1.3% in the top ten. Material: PBMCs or T cells enriched from blood (not recorded which). These TCRs come from a man aged 25-40 years who had recovered from COVID-19. The conserved cysteine and the conserved F or W are not part of the CDR3 here. Fields, in order: V gene, clone size, J gene, CDR3 protein. A clone size is listed for some rows: how often the clone was seen (once, few, many), or a class if it is expanded.

>TRBV5-6|.|TRBJ2-7
ASSSAGTGAKPYKLQY
>TRBV2|few|TRBJ1-5
ASSLQGSNQPQH
>TRBV5-1|.|TRBJ2-7
ASSLVGQGTLYEQY
>TRBV5-1|.|TRBJ2-7
ASSRDRVDEQY
>TRBV12-5|.|TRBJ1-5
ASGLEQARQPQH
>TRBV25-1|few|TRBJ2-2
ASSETGGGMRELF
>TRBV5-1|many|TRBJ2-7
ASSSTSGGRREQY
>TRBV3-1/TRBV3-2|.|TRBJ1-5
ASSQGGQGASNQPQH
>TRBV10-1|.|TRBJ1-1
ASSEGGTEAF
>TRBV6-6|.|TRBJ1-5
ASTYTGTSNQPQH
>TRBV6-4|.|TRBJ1-1
ASRGQAGMNTEAF
>TRBV6-6|.|TRBJ2-2
ASSPGQGSAGELF
>TRBV30|.|TRBJ1-4
AWSVEALREKLF
>TRBV10-2|.|TRBJ1-5
ASSPTGDGNQPQH